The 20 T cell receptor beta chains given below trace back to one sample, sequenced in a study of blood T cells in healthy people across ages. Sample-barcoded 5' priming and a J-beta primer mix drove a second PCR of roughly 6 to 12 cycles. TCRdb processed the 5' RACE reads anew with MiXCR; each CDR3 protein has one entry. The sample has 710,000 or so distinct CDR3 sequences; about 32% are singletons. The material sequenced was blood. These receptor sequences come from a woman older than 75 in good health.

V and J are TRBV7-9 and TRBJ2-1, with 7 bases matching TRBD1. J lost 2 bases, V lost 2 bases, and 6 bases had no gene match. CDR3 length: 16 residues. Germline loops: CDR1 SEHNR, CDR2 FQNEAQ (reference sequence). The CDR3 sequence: CASSLYQGVTYNEQFF. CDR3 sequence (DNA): TGTGCCAGCAGCTTATATCAGGGGGTTACCTACAATGAGCAGTTCTTC.

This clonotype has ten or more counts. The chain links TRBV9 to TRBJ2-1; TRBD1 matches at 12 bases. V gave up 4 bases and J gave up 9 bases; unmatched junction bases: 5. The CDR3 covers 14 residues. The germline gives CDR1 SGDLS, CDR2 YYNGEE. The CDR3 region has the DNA TGTGCCAGCAGCCGCGGGACAGGGGGCTTTGAGCAGTTCTTC. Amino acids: CASSRGTGGFEQFF.

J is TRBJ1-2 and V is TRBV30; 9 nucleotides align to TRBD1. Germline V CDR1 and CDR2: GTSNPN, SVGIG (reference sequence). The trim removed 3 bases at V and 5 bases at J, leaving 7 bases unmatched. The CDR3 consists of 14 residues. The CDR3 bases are TGTGCCTGGAGCTTCGACAGGGGGGCTTATGGCTACACCTTC. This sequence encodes CAWSFDRGAYGYTF.

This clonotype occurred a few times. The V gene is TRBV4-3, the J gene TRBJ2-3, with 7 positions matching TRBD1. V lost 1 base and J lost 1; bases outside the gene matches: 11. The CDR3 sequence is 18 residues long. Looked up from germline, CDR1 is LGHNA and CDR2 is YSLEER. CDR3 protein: CASSQVDRVRRGTDTQYF. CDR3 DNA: TGCGCCAGCAGCCAAGTCGACAGGGTTCGACGTGGCACAGATACGCAGTATTTT.

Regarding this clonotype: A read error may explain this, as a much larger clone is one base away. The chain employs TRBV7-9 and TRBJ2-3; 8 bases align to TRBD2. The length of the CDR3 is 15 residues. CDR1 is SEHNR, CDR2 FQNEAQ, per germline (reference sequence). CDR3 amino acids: CVSSLKRGLTDTQYF. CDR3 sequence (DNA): TGTGTCAGCAGCTTAAAGCGGGGGCTCACAGATACGCAGTATTTT.

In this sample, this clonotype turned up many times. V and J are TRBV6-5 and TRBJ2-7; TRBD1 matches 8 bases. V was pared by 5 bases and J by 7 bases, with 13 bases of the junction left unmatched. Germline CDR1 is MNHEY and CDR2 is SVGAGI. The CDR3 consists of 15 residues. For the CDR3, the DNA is TGTGCCAGCAGTCAAAGCAGGGGGCGAATACGGGAGCAGTACTTC. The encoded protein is CASSQSRGRIREQYF.

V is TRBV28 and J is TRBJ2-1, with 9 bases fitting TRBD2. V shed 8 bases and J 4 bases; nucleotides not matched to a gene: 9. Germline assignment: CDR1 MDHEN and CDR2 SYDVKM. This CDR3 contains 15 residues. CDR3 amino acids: CASGSGSPKYNEQFF. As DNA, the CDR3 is TGTGCCAGCGGTAGCGGGAGCCCGAAATACAATGAGCAGTTCTTC.

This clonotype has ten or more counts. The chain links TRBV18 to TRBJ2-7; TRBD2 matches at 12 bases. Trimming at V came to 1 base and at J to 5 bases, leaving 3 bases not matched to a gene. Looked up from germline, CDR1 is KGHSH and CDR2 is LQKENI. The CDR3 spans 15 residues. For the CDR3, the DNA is TGTGCCAGCTCACCACGTACTAGCGGGAGGAACGAGCAGTACTTC. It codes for CASSPRTSGRNEQYF. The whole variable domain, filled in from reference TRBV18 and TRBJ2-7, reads NAGVMQNPRHLVRRRGQEARLRCSPMKGHSHVYWYRQLPEEGLKFMVYLQKENIIDESGMPKERFSAEFPKEGPSILRIQQVVRGDSAAYFCASSPRTSGRNEQYFGPGTRLTVT.

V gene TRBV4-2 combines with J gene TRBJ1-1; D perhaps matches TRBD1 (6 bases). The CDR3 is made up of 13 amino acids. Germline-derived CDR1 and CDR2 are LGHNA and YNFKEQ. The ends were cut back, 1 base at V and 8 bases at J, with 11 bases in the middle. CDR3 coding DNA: TGTGCCAGCAGCCAAGTTAGACAGGCCGAAGCTTTCTTT. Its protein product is CASSQVRQAEAFF.

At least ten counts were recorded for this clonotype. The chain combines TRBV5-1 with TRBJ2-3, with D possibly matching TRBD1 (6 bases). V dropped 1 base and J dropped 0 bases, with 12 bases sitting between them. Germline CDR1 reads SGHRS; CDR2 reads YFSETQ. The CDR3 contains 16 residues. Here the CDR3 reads CASSLTGHASTDTQYF. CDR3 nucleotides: TGCGCCAGCAGCTTGACAGGGCACGCTAGCACAGATACGCAGTATTTT.

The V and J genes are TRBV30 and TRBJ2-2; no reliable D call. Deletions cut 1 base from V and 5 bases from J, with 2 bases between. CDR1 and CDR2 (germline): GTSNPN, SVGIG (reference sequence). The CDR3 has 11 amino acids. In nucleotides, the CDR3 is TGTGCCTGGAGTGGTACCGGGGAGCTGTTTTTT. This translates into CAWSGTGELFF. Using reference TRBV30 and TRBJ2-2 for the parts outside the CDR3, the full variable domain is SQTIHQWPATLVQPVGSPLSLECTVEGTSNPNLYWYRQAAGRGLQLLFYSVGIGQISSEVPQNLSASRPQDRQFILSSKKLLLSDSGFYLCAWSGTGELFFGEGSRLTVL.

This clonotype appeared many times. CDR3 nucleotides: TGCAGTGCTATACGTAGCGGGGGGGCTGCGAATACGCAGTATTTT. Protein product: CSAIRSGGAANTQYF. The rearrangement links TRBV20-1 to TRBJ2-3; TRBD2 matches 11 bases. Germline V gene lookup returns CDR1 DFQATT and CDR2 SNEGSKA (reference sequence). J was trimmed by 7 bases and V by 4 bases; bases with no gene match: 10. The CDR3 consists of 15 residues.

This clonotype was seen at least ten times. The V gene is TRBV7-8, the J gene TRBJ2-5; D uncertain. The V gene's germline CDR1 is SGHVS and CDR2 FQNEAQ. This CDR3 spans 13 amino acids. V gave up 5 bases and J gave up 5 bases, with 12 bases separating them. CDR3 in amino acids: CASSPGPMETQYF. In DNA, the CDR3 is TGTGCCAGCAGCCCTGGACCAATGGAGACCCAGTACTTC.

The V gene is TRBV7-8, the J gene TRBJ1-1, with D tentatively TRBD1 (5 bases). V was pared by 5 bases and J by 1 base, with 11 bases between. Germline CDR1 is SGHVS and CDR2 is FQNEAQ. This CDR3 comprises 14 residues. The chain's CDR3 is CASSTGLPNTEAFF. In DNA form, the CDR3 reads TGTGCCAGCAGCACGGGACTCCCGAACACTGAAGCTTTCTTT.

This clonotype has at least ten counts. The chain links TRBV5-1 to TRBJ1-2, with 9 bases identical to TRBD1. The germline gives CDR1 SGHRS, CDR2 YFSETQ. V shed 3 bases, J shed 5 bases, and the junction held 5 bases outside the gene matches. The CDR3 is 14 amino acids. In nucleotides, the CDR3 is TGCGCCAGCAGCTCAACAGGGGGCCTATATGGCTACACCTTC. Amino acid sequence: CASSSTGGLYGYTF.

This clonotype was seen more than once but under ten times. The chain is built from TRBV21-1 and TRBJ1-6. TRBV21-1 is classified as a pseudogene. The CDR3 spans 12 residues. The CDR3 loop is CAGLTPYSPLHF. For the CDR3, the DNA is TGTGCCGGCCTCACTCCCTATTCACCCCTCCACTTT.

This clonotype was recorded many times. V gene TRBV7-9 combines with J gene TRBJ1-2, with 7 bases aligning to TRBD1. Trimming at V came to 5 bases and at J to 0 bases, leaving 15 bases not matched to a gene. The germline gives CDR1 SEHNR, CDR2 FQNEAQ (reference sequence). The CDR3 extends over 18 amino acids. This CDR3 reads CASSQTKGAGGANYGYTF. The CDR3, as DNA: TGTGCCAGCAGCCAGACCAAAGGAGCAGGGGGAGCTAACTATGGCTACACCTTC.

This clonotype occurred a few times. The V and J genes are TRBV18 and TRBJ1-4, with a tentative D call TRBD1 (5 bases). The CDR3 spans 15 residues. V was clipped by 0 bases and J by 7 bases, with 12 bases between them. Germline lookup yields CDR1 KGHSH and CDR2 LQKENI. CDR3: CASSPPKGIVEKLFF. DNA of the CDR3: TGTGCCAGCTCACCACCGAAGGGGATCGTTGAAAAACTGTTTTTT.

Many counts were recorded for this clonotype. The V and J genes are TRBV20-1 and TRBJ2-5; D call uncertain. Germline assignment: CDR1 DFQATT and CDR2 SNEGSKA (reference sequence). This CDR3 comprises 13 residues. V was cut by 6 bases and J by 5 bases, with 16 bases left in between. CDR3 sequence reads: CSALGWVSETQYF. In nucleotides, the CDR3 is TGCAGTGCCTTGGGGTGGGTCAGCGAGACCCAGTACTTC.

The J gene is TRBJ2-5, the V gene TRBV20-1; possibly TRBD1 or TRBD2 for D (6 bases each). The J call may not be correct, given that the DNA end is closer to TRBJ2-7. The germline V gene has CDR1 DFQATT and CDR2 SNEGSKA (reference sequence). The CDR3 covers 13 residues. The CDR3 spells CSAKLAGHYEQYF. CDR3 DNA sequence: TGCAGTGCTAAACTTGCGGGACACTACGAGCAGTACTTC.